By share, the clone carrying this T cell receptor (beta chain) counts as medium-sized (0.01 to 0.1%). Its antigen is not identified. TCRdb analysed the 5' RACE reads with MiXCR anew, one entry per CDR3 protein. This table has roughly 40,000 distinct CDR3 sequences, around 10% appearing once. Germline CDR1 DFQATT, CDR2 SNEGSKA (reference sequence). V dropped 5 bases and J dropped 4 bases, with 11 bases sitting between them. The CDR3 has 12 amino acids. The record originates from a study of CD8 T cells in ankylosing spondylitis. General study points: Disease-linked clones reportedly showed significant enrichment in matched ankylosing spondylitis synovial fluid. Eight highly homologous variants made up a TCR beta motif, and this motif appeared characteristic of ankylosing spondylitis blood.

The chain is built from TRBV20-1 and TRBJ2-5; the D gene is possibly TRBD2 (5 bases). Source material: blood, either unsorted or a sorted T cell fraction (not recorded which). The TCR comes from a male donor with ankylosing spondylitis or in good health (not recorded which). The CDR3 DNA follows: TGCAGTGCTCCCACTAGTGGAGAGACCCAGTACTTC. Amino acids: CSAPTSGETQYF.